The sample holds many counts of the clone carrying this T cell receptor (beta chain). Each patient went into thyroid surgery without having received any treatment. This sample is drawn from a study of metastatic and nonmetastatic thyroid tumors. Authors' data handling: Clinicopathological groups supplied CDR3 differences that were used to build a distant-metastasis classifier for papillary thyroid cancer. TCRdb used MiXCR to call clones anew from the PCR reads. The V and J calls were determined by TCRdb, not by the authors. The sample has some 38,000 clones; 15% to 20% are singletons. Germline lookup yields CDR1 SGHNT and CDR2 YENEEA. The V end lost 4 bases, the J end lost 2 bases, and 17 bases lay between the germline ends. The CDR3 runs to 16 residues.

The chain combines TRBV11-3 with TRBJ2-5, with a possible D match to TRBD2 (5 bases). This TCR came from a female donor with papillary thyroid cancer or a benign thyroid nodule (not recorded which). Some clones in this sample may be carry-over from other donors' samples. Sequenced sample: blood. The CDR3 region is CASSSRGWGVQETQYF. In DNA form, the CDR3 reads TGTGCCAGCAGCTCCCGGGGTTGGGGAGTGCAAGAGACCCAGTACTTC.